These 5 T cell receptor beta chains were all obtained from the same sample, sequenced in a study of shared clonotypes between healthy human individuals. The repertoire was sequenced with immunoSEQ multiplex PCR; TCRdb's copy has only in-frame clones and lacks some. This table holds some 650,000 clones, 97% found once. Sample: naive CD4+ T cells sorted from blood. Stated subset: CD45RA+ positively selected. All receptors derive from a woman between 25 and 40 years old in good health.

The chain has TRBV15 and TRBJ1-1; D call uncertain. Germline loops: CDR1 LNHNV, CDR2 YYDKDF (reference sequence). V was trimmed by 0 bases and J by 6 bases, leaving 17 bases between them. The CDR3 is 16 residues long. CDR3 coding DNA: TGTGCCACCAGCAGAGATAGGATTGCGGGTTGGTCTGAAGCTTTCTTT. This codes for CATSRDRIAGWSEAFF.

The chain recombines TRBV11-1 with TRBJ1-1; D is possibly TRBD1 (6 bases). Germline loops: CDR1 SGHAT, CDR2 FQDESV (reference sequence). Trimming left V 5 bases short and J 3 bases short, with 19 bases between. This CDR3 contains 16 residues. This CDR3 is CASSDGTLGWDTEAFF. For the CDR3, the DNA is TGTGCCAGCAGCGACGGGACACTAGGTTGGGACACTGAAGCTTTCTTT.

This chain uses TRBV7-2 with TRBJ1-4; D not resolved. V gave up 1 base and J gave up 12 bases, with 12 bases separating them. The length of the CDR3 is 13 residues. From germline, CDR1 is SGHTA and CDR2 FQGNSA. In DNA form, the CDR3 reads TGTGCCAGCAGCTTAGGGGCCGGGTTCGAACTGTTTTTT. Translation: CASSLGAGFELFF.

The rearrangement uses TRBV5-5 and TRBJ1-2; no definite D call. The CDR3 sequence is 16 residues long. V shed 2 bases and J shed 2 bases, with 16 bases lying between them. Germline-derived CDR1 and CDR2 are SGHKS and YYEKEE (reference sequence). This CDR3 reads CASSFSPPGGNYGYTF. The CDR3 coding sequence is TGTGCCAGCAGCTTCTCCCCGCCGGGCGGGAACTATGGCTACACCTTC.

The genes are TRBV19 and TRBJ2-1, with 8 bases matching TRBD2. This CDR3 has 15 residues. V trimming: 3 bases; J trimming: 5 bases; junction bases outside the gene matches: 6. Germline V lookup: CDR1 LNHDA, CDR2 SQIVND (reference sequence). This CDR3 is CASSISSGSNNEQFF. The CDR3 nucleotides read TGTGCCAGTAGTATCTCAAGCGGGAGTAACAATGAGCAGTTCTTC.